Each of the 2 T cell receptor beta chains below was sequenced from the same sample in a study of shared clonotypes between healthy human individuals. The protocol was immunoSEQ multiplex PCR, while the TCRdb copy is restricted to in-frame clones and leaves out a portion. The sample includes approximately 710,000 clones, roughly 87% of them seen just once. The sample taken for sequencing was memory CD8+ T cells from PBMCs. Regarding subset: CD45RO+ cells pooled with CCR7-negative TemRA cells. The receptors were gathered from a man aged 18 to 30 in good health. Some clones in this sample may be carry-over from other donors' samples.

This clone was recorded a few times. V gene TRBV9 combines with J gene TRBJ2-1, with 7 bases aligning to TRBD1. This CDR3 region has 15 residues. Germline V gene data show CDR1 as SGDLS and CDR2 as YYNGEE. Trimming at V came to 0 bases and at J to 4 bases, leaving 4 bases not matched to a gene. The CDR3 loop is CASSVEGDRYNEQFF. The CDR3 DNA follows: TGTGCCAGCAGCGTAGAGGGGGACAGATACAATGAGCAGTTCTTC.

This chain links TRBV6-5 with TRBJ2-7, with D unclear. The CDR3 is 14 residues long. Germline V lookup: CDR1 MNHEY, CDR2 SVGAGI. Trimming took 5 bases from V and 1 from J, leaving 12 bases between them. This CDR3 is CASSEFDGSYEQYF. In nucleotides, the CDR3 is TGTGCCAGCAGTGAATTTGACGGTTCCTACGAGCAGTACTTC.